What follows are 2 T cell receptor beta chains derived from one specimen sequenced in a study of shared clonotypes between healthy human individuals (TCRdb year 2020). CD8 naive samples consisted of CD45RO-negative cells that were positively selected for CCR7, yielding a CD45RA+CCR7+ population without TemRA cells. The method behind the library was the immunoSEQ multiplex PCR assay. In its TCRdb copy, this immuneACCESS table keeps in-frame sequences only and misses some clones. Where compared with another copy, unresolved V genes explain less than half of these, and the others have no known cause. The sample table records approximately 840,000 clones; about 97% of these occur just once. The ten largest clones capture about 0.25% of the sample. The sample consisted of naive CD8+ T cells sorted from blood. The sample's cell subset or site label, decoded: CD45RA+CCR7+. The receptors originated from a man aged 25-40 years in good health.

Concerning this clone: The sample holds other DNA sequences that translate to the same CDR3. The rearrangement joins TRBV9 to TRBJ2-1, with 11 bases fitting TRBD2. Germline loops: CDR1 SGDLS, CDR2 YYNGEE. The CDR3 runs 15 residues. V lost 2 bases to trimming and J lost 3 bases; unmatched junction nucleotides: 1. CDR3 sequence reads: CASSVGTSGYNEQFF. CDR3 DNA: TGTGCCAGCAGCGTGGGGACTAGCGGCTACAATGAGCAGTTCTTC.

V and J are TRBV27 and TRBJ2-1, with unresolved D. The CDR3 consists of 12 residues. Germline CDR1 and CDR2: MNHEY and SMNVEV (reference sequence). Trimming stripped 5 bases from V and 9 bases from J, with 11 bases between. The CDR3 sequence is CASSHRTSEQFF. CDR3 nucleotides: TGTGCCAGCAGTCACCGAACCAGTGAGCAGTTCTTC.